The next 12 T cell receptor beta chains were all read from a single sample in a study of blood T cells in healthy people across ages. Sample-barcoded 5' priming and a J-beta primer mix drove a second PCR of 7 to 11 cycles. Using its own MiXCR run on the 5' RACE reads, TCRdb lists one record per CDR3 protein. Among 890,000 or so distinct CDR3 sequences, approximately 59% were seen once, and the ten largest hold around a quarter. Sequenced input: blood. These receptors all stem from a man aged 25-40 years in good health.

This sequence joins TRBV7-2 and TRBJ2-7, with 13 bases that match TRBD2. There are 16 residues in the CDR3. Germline V lookup: CDR1 SGHTA, CDR2 FQGNSA. J lost 5 bases, V lost 5 bases, and 9 bases had no gene match. CDR3 loop: CASSALTSGGFHEQYF. In nucleotides, the CDR3 is TGTGCCAGCAGCGCTCTGACTAGCGGGGGGTTCCACGAGCAGTACTTC.

The chain combines TRBV20-1 with TRBJ2-4; possible D gene TRBD1, 6 bases. The end of the DNA is better explained by TRBJ2-7, so the J call may be wrong. CDR3 length: 13 amino acids. The germline CDR1 and CDR2 sequences are DFQATT and SNEGSKA (reference sequence). The CDR3 DNA sequence: TGCAGTGCTCCCAGGGGAAGAACCTACGAGCAGTACTTC. It yields the protein CSAPRGRTYEQYF.

This clonotype was observed many times. The V and J genes are TRBV7-2 and TRBJ1-2, with D uncertain. Germline V gene lookup returns CDR1 SGHTA and CDR2 FQGNSA. This CDR3 has 12 amino acids. Trimming pared 4 bases from V and 6 bases from J, leaving 9 bases between. CDR3 amino acids: CASSSSQNGYTF. CDR3 coding DNA: TGTGCCAGCAGCTCGTCACAGAATGGCTACACCTTC.

This chain connects TRBV6-6 to TRBJ1-1; perhaps TRBD1 as D (5 bases). The V gene's germline CDR1 is MNHNY and CDR2 SVGAGI (reference sequence). V dropped 8 bases and J dropped 8 bases, with 15 bases sitting between them. The CDR3 loop spans 12 amino acids. The DNA of the CDR3 is TGTGCCAGCCAGATAAGGAGGGACGAAGCTTTCTTT. Protein sequence: CASQIRRDEAFF.

J is TRBJ2-3 and V is TRBV20-1; D gene unclear. The CDR3 is 15 residues long. The germline V and J ends were trimmed by 3 bases and 4 bases, with 17 bases remaining between them. Looked up from germline, CDR1 is DFQATT and CDR2 is SNEGSKA (reference sequence). CDR3 nucleotides: TGCAGTGCTAGGTCCCGAACGGTTGTCGCAGATACGCAGTATTTT. Translation: CSARSRTVVADTQYF.

This clonotype was counted once. J is TRBJ2-5 and V is TRBV25-1; unclear D gene. Looked up from germline, CDR1 is MGHDK and CDR2 is SYGVNS. Trimming took off 5 bases at V and 2 bases at J, with 18 bases between the two ends. This CDR3 has 16 amino acids. The CDR3 nucleotides are TGTGCCAGCAGTACTCACAACGGGTCGCTACAAGAGACCCAGTACTTC. Its protein product is CASSTHNGSLQETQYF.

The rearrangement uses TRBV6-6 and TRBJ2-3; TRBD2 is a possible D gene (6 bases). This CDR3 is built from 15 residues. Trimming took off 1 base at V and 2 bases at J, with 10 bases between the two ends. The V gene's germline CDR1 is MNHNY and CDR2 SVGAGI (reference sequence). The CDR3 nucleotides are TGTGCCAGCAGTTACTACGGGACTTCCACAGATACGCAGTATTTT. Amino acid sequence: CASSYYGTSTDTQYF.

The CDR3 here is CASSQDYTRTMRQYF. Here the CDR3 DNA reads TGCGCCAGCAGCCAGGATTACACTAGAACAATGAGGCAGTACTTC. The rearrangement uses TRBV4-1 and TRBJ2-1; TRBD2 is a possible D gene (5 bases). The DNA end is more similar to TRBJ2-7, so the J call may be wrong. This CDR3 has 15 amino acids. The V gene's germline CDR1 is MGHRA and CDR2 YSYEKL.

V usage is TRBV6-5 and J usage is TRBJ2-3, with D uncertain. Trimming stripped 0 bases from V and 3 bases from J, with 10 bases between. This CDR3 region has 15 residues. CDR1 is MNHEY, CDR2 SVGAGI, per germline. The CDR3 region is CASSYSGVGTDTQYF. The CDR3 region has the DNA TGTGCCAGCAGTTACTCTGGGGTGGGTACAGATACGCAGTATTTT.

The chain combines TRBV7-9 with TRBJ1-5; D possibly corresponds to TRBD1 (6 bases). The V gene's germline CDR1 is SEHNR and CDR2 FQNEAQ (reference sequence). Trimming shortened V by 3 bases and J by 7 bases, and 16 bases separated the two germline ends. The length of the CDR3 is 15 residues. Written as DNA, the CDR3 is TGTGCCAGCAGCTTGGGAGGGGGGATCGGGCAGCCCCAGCATTTT. It specifies CASSLGGGIGQPQHF.

Written as DNA, the CDR3 is TGTGCCAGCAGCCCCACCGGGGCGGGGAGGACCGGGGAGCTGTTTTTT. This translates into CASSPTGAGRTGELFF. The chain joins TRBV7-7 to TRBJ2-2; possible D gene TRBD2, 6 bases. Germline V gene sequence: CDR1 SSHAT, CDR2 FNYEAQ (reference sequence). V shed 5 bases and J shed 5 bases, with 18 bases lying between them. The CDR3 extends over 16 amino acids.

V is TRBV5-5 and J is TRBJ2-7, with TRBD1 identical over 8 bases. Germline trimming cut 2 bases from V and 0 bases from J; bases unmatched to any gene: 7. Germline V CDR1 and CDR2: SGHKS, YYEKEE (reference sequence). The CDR3 length is 16 residues. This chain's CDR3 is CASSFGQGLSSYEQYF. The CDR3 DNA reads as TGTGCCAGCAGCTTCGGACAGGGCTTGAGCTCCTACGAGCAGTACTTC.